The 13 T cell receptor beta chains presented below share a single source sample, sequenced in a study of CD8 T cells in ankylosing spondylitis. TCRdb reanalysed the 5' RACE reads using MiXCR and keeps one entry per CDR3 protein. The repertoire holds hundreds of thousands of distinct CDR3 sequences, with over 9.5% as singletons. Sequences were obtained from blood, either unsorted or a sorted T cell fraction (not recorded which). All receptors derive from a male donor with ankylosing spondylitis or in good health (not recorded which).

Many counts were recorded for this clonotype. The CDR3 bases are TGCGCCAGTATAGGGTTGGACTATGGCTACACCTTC. Protein product: CASIGLDYGYTF. This sequence joins TRBV5-1 and TRBJ1-2, with unresolved D. V shed 8 bases and J shed 3 bases, with 11 bases lying between them. Germline-derived CDR1 and CDR2 are SGHRS and YFSETQ. The length of the CDR3 is 12 residues.

At least ten counts were recorded for this clonotype. V gene TRBV4-1 combines with J gene TRBJ2-1; 11 bases agree with TRBD2. The V gene's germline CDR1 is MGHRA and CDR2 YSYEKL. CDR3 length: 16 residues. J lost 5 bases, V lost 1 base, and 4 bases had no gene match. This chain's CDR3 is CASSQVPSGGNNEQFF. The CDR3 region has the DNA TGCGCCAGCAGCCAAGTCCCTAGCGGGGGGAACAATGAGCAGTTCTTC.

The gene calls are TRBV15 and TRBJ1-1; TRBD1 aligns across 8 bases. After removal of 7 bases from V and 3 bases from J, the junction contained 16 bases not matched to a gene. The CDR3 sequence is 17 residues long. Looked up from germline, CDR1 is LNHNV and CDR2 is YYDKDF (reference sequence). CDR3 residues: CATTTGSQGARDTEAFF. DNA for the CDR3: TGTGCCACCACCACCGGGAGTCAGGGGGCGCGGGACACTGAAGCTTTCTTT.

This sequence joins TRBV29-1 and TRBJ2-2; a possible D gene is TRBD2 (5 bases). The germline CDR1 and CDR2 sequences are SQVTM and ANQGSEA. The CDR3 is made up of 13 amino acids. Trimming left V 4 bases short and J 6 bases short, with 12 bases between. The CDR3 sequence is CSVGQRDSGELFF. In DNA, the CDR3 is TGCAGCGTTGGGCAGAGGGATTCCGGGGAGCTGTTTTTT.

This clonotype was counted ten times or more. The chain has TRBV3-1 and TRBJ2-3; 7 bases match TRBD2. CDR3 length: 15 amino acids. V was pared by 1 base and J by 2 bases, with 3 bases of the junction left unmatched. Germline V gives CDR1 LGHDT, CDR2 YNNKEL (reference sequence). The CDR3 region is CASSQGGGTTDTQYF. DNA of the CDR3: TGTGCCAGCAGCCAAGGGGGGGGGACCACAGATACGCAGTATTTT.

This clonotype has only a few counts. This chain joins TRBV11-2 and TRBJ2-5; 13 nucleotides match TRBD2. CDR3 length: 17 amino acids. The V gene's germline CDR1 is SGHAT and CDR2 FQNNGV. The V segment lost 3 bases and the J segment 4 bases; nucleotides outside the gene matches: 8. The CDR3: CASSFWGRTSGGETQYF. The CDR3, as DNA: TGTGCCAGCAGCTTTTGGGGGCGGACTAGCGGGGGAGAGACCCAGTACTTC.

On this clonotype: This may be a read error: a much more frequent sequence differs by one nucleotide. The rearrangement links TRBV12-3 or TRBV12-4 to TRBJ1-2; D unresolved. CDR3 length: 11 residues. The CDR3: CASSFGERYPF. The CDR3 nucleotides are TGTGCCAGCAGTTTCGGGGAGCGCTACCCCTTC.

This sequence joins TRBV3-1 and TRBJ1-5, with a possible D match to TRBD1 (5 bases). The V gene's germline CDR1 is LGHDT and CDR2 YNNKEL (reference sequence). V was trimmed by 1 base and J by 4 bases, leaving 11 bases between them. The CDR3 has 15 residues. The CDR3 is CASSQARGVNQPQHF. The CDR3 coding sequence is TGTGCCAGCAGCCAAGCACGGGGGGTAAATCAGCCCCAGCATTTT.

This clonotype was seen only a few times. The CDR3 DNA reads TGCAGCGTTGCACAGCTGAACACTGAAGCTTTCTTT. It codes for CSVAQLNTEAFF. The rearrangement links TRBV29-1 to TRBJ1-1; the D is unclear. The CDR3 covers 12 residues. Per germline, CDR1 SQVTM and CDR2 ANQGSEA. V shed 4 bases and J shed 0 bases, with 6 bases lying between them.

This clonotype showed up many times. The chain has TRBV15 and TRBJ1-2, with D tentatively TRBD1 (5 bases). V was trimmed by 0 bases and J by 8 bases, leaving 19 bases between them. The CDR3 is made up of 16 amino acids. Germline CDR1 reads LNHNV; CDR2 reads YYDKDF (reference sequence). In nucleotides, the CDR3 is TGTGCCACCAGCAGAGATGGGTTCGGCTCGGGACGCGGCTACACCTTC. The encoded protein is CATSRDGFGSGRGYTF. The full variable domain, completed using reference TRBV15 and TRBJ1-2, is DAMVIQNPRYQVTQFGKPVTLSCSQTLNHNVMYWYQQKSSQAPKLLFHYYDKDFNNEADTPDNFQSRRPNTSFCFLDIRSPGLGDTAMYLCATSRDGFGSGRGYTFGSGTRLTVV.

This clonotype was counted ten times or more. A read error may account for a junction end that differs from germline. This chain uses TRBV7-7 with TRBJ2-3; D might be TRBD1 or TRBD2, each matching 5 bases. Germline values: CDR1 SSHAT, CDR2 FNYEAQ (reference sequence). CDR3 length equals 18 residues. As DNA, the CDR3 is TGTGCTAGCAGCTCCAGGGAGTCACCTAGTTCTAGCACAGATACGCAGTATTTT. This codes for CASSSRESPSSSTDTQYF.

This clonotype occurred many times. The chain uses TRBV12-3 or TRBV12-4 and TRBJ2-2; D tentatively reads TRBD1 or TRBD2 (6 bases each). The CDR3 has 14 amino acids. Deletions cut 3 bases from V and 6 bases from J, with 11 bases between. The CDR3 spells CASSFSGEAGELFF. CDR3 bases: TGTGCCAGCAGTTTTTCAGGGGAGGCCGGGGAGCTGTTTTTT.

This clonotype appeared a few times. The chain combines TRBV20-1 with TRBJ2-7, with D hard to call. Trimming left V 4 bases short and J 2 bases short, with 15 bases between. The CDR3 has 14 amino acids. Germline loops: CDR1 DFQATT, CDR2 SNEGSKA (reference sequence). Here the CDR3 reads CSAKGFRSAYEQYF. The CDR3 nucleotides are TGCAGTGCTAAAGGGTTCCGGTCAGCCTACGAGCAGTACTTC.